The source of this TCR beta chain is a study of beta chain features in type 1 diabetes. Study observations and caveats: When Type 1 diabetes patients were examined, their TCRB CDR3s proved moderately but significantly shorter in all four CD4+ subsets.

This clone was detected only a few times. Its antigen is currently unknown. The germline V gene encodes CDR1 SGHTA and CDR2 FQGNSA. V was pared by 1 base and J by 5 bases, with 3 bases of the junction left unmatched. CDR3 size: 15 residues. Expressed TCRB transcripts were sequenced because the entire RNA isolate underwent reverse transcription. Clones were sequenced by immunoSEQ multiplex PCR, and TCRdb holds only the in-frame ones, with some missing. This table has around 650,000 clones, around 12% appearing once. The clonotype was recovered from a man aged 25-40 years with type 1 diabetes. This rearrangement joins TRBV7-2 to TRBJ2-7, with 12 bases identical to TRBD1. The source material was naive CD4+ T cells from blood. The CDR3 loop reads CASSLVGTGGHEQYF. The DNA for the CDR3 is TGTGCCAGCAGCTTAGTCGGGACAGGGGGCCACGAGCAGTACTTC.